The following is a T cell receptor (beta chain) sequence with its context. Its cognate antigen is unknown. Investigators divided CD4+ cells into CD45RA+ naive and CD45RA-negative memory subsets. The assay was immunoSEQ multiplex PCR, and TCRdb's table has in-frame clones only and misses some. Found here are fewer than 400,000 clones, about 74% of them singletons; the top ten hold under 13%. The sample originates from a study of shared clonotypes between healthy human individuals. Regarding the study as a whole: Generation probabilities of non-shared clonotypes were lower (relative to those shared by all four donors). Naive subsets usually exceeded memory subsets in estimated richness.

The germline V and J ends were trimmed by 8 bases and 6 bases, with 14 bases remaining between them. The CDR3 consists of 12 residues. In germline, CDR1 is MDHEN, CDR2 SYDVKM. This chain uses TRBV28 with TRBJ2-7; no reliable D call. The specimen sequenced was memory CD4+ T cells sorted from blood. Noted subset: CD45RA-negative fraction. The receptor's source is a man aged 30 to 45 in good health. CDR3 in DNA: TGTGCCAGCGGACCTGGCCGGAGCGAGCAGTACTTC. This sequence encodes CASGPGRSEQYF.